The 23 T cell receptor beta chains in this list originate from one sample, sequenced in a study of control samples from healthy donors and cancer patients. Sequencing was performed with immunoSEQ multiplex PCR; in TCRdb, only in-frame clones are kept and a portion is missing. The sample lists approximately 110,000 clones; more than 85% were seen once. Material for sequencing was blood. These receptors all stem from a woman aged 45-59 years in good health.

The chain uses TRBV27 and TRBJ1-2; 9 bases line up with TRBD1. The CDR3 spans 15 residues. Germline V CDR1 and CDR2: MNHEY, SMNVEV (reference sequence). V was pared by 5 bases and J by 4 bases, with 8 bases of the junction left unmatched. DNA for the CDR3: TGTGCCAGCAGTGGACAGGGGACTCACATCTATGGCTACACCTTC. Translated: CASSGQGTHIYGYTF.

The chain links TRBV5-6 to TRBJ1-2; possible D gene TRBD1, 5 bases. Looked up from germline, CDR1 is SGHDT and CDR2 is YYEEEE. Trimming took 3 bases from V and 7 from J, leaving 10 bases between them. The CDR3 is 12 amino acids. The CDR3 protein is CASSSSGGGYTF. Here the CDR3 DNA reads TGTGCCAGCAGCTCCTCCGGGGGTGGCTACACCTTC.

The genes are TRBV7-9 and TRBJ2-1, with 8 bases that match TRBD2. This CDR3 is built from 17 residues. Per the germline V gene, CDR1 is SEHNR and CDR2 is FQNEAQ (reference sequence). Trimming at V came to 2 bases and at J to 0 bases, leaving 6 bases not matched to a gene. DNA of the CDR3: TGTGCCAGCAGCTTAACAGAAGGGACTAGCTCCTACAATGAGCAGTTCTTC. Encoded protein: CASSLTEGTSSYNEQFF.

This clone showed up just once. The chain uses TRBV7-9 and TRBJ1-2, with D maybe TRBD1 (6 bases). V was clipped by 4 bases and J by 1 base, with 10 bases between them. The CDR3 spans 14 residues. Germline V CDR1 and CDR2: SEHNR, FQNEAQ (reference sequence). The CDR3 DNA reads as TGTGCCAGCAGCTACAGACAGGATAACTATGGCTACACCTTC. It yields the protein CASSYRQDNYGYTF.

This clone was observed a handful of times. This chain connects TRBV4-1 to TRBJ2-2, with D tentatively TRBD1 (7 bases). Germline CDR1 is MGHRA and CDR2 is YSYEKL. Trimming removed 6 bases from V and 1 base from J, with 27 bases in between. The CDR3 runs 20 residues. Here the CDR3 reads CASRGQDYYPQIGNTGELFF. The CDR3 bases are TGCGCCAGCAGAGGACAGGACTATTACCCTCAAATAGGGAACACCGGGGAGCTGTTTTTT.

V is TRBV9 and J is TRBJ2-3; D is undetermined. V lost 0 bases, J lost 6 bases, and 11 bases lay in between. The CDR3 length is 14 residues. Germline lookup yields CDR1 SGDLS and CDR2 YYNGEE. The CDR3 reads CASSVASRVDTQYF. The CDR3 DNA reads TGTGCCAGCAGCGTAGCCTCCAGAGTGGATACGCAGTATTTT.

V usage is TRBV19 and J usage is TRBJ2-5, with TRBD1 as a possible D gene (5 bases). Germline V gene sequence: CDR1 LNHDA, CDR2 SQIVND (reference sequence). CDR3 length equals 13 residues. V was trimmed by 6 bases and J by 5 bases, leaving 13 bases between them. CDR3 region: CASRSKGRETQYF. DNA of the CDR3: TGTGCCAGTAGGTCCAAGGGGCGCGAGACCCAGTACTTC.

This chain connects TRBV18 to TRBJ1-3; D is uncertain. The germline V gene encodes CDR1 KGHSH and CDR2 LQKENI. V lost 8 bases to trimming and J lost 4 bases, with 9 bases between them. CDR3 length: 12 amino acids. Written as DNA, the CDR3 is TGTGCCAGCCCCGACGAGGGAAACACCATATATTTT. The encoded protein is CASPDEGNTIYF.

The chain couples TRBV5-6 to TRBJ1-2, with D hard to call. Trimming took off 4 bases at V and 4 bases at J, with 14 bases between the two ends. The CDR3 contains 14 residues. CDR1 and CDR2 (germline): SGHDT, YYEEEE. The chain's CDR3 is CASSRAGSSYGYTF. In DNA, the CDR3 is TGTGCCAGCAGCCGGGCGGGGTCCTCCTATGGCTACACCTTC.

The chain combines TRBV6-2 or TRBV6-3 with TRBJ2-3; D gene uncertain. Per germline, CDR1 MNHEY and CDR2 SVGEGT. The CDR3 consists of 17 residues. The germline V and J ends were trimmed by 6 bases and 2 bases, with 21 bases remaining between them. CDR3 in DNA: TGTGCCAGCAGCCAGAGAGACAATTTGCTTTTCACAGATACGCAGTATTTT. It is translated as CASSQRDNLLFTDTQYF.

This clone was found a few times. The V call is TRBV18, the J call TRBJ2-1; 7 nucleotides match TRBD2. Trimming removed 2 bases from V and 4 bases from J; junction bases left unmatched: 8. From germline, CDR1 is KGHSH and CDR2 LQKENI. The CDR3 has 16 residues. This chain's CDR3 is CASSPGGGLLYNEQFF. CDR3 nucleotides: TGTGCCAGCTCACCAGGCGGGGGACTCCTTTACAATGAGCAGTTCTTC.

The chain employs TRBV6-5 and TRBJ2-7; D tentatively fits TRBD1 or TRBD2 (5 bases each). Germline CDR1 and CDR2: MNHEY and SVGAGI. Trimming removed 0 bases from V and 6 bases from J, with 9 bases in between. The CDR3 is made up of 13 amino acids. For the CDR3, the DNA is TGTGCCAGCAGTTACTCGACTGGGACCGAGCAGTACGTC. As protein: CASSYSTGTEQYV.

Here the CDR3 reads CASIQPARNTEAFF. The CDR3, as DNA: TGTGCCAGCATCCAACCCGCCCGAAACACTGAAGCTTTCTTT. This chain connects TRBV2 to TRBJ1-1; no reliable D call. This CDR3 is built from 14 residues. The germline CDR1 and CDR2 sequences are SNHLY and FYNNEI. Trimming took off 7 bases at V and 2 bases at J, with 14 bases between the two ends.

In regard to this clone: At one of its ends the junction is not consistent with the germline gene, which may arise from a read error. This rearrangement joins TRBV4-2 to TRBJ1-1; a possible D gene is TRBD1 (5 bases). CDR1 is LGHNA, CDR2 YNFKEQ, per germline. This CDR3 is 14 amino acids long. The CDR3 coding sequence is TGTGCCAGCAGCCATTGGGGGTGGAACGCTGAAGCTTTCTTT. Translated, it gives CASSHWGWNAEAFF.

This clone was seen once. This chain's CDR3 is CASSFDEGPNQPQHF. In nucleotides, the CDR3 is TGTGCCAGCAGCTTTGATGAGGGCCCCAATCAGCCCCAGCATTTT. J is TRBJ1-5 and V is TRBV7-6; D gene unclear. This CDR3 comprises 15 residues. Trimming removed 3 bases at V and 3 bases at J, with 12 bases between. The V gene's germline CDR1 is SGHVS and CDR2 FNYEAQ. Drawing the rest from reference TRBV7-6 and TRBJ1-5, the complete variable domain is GAGVSQSPRYKVTKRGQDVALRCDPISGHVSLYWYRQALGQGPEFLTYFNYEAQQDKSGLPNDRFSAERPEGSISTLTIQRTEQRDSAMYRCASSFDEGPNQPQHFGDGTRLSIL.

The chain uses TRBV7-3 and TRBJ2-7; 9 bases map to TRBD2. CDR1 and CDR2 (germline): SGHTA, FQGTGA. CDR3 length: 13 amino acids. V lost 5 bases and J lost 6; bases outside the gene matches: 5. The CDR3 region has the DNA TGTGCCAGCAGCCTCAAGCGGGGGGTCGAGCAGTACTTC. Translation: CASSLKRGVEQYF.

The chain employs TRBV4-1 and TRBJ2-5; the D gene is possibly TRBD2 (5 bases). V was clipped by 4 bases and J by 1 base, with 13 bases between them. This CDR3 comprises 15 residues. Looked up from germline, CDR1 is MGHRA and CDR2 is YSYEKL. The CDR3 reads CASSRARGFQETQYF. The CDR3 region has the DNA TGCGCCAGCAGCCGTGCTCGGGGATTCCAAGAGACCCAGTACTTC.

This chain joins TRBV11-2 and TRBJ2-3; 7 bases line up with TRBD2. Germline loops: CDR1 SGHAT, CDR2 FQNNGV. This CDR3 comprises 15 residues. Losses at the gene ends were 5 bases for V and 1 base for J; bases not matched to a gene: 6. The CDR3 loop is CASSRPLAGTDTQYF. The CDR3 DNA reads TGTGCCAGCAGCCGACCCCTAGCGGGCACAGATACGCAGTATTTT.

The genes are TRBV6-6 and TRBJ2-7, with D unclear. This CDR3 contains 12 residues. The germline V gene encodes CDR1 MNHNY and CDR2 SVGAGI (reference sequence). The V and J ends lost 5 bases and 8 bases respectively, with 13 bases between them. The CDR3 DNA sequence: TGTGCCAGCAGTCAAACCCAAAGCCAGCAGTACTTC. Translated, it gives CASSQTQSQQYF.

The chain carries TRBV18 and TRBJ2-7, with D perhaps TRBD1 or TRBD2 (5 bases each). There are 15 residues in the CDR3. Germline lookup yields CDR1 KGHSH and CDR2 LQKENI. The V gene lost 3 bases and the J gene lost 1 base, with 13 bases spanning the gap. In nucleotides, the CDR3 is TGTGCCAGCTCACCTTTCGGGGACGCGTCCTACGAGCAGTACTTC. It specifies CASSPFGDASYEQYF.

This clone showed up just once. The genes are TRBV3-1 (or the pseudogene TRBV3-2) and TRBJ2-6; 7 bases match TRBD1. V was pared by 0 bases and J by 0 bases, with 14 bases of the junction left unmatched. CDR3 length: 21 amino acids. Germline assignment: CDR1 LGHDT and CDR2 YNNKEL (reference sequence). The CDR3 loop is CASSQDEGALMTTSGANVLTF. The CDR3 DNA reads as TGTGCCAGCAGCCAAGATGAGGGGGCTCTAATGACGACCTCTGGGGCCAACGTCCTGACTTTC.

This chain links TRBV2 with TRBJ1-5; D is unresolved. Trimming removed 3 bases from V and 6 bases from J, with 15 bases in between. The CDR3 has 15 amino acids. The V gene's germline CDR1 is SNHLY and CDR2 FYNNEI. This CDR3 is CASSDPSRVSQPQHF. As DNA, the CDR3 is TGTGCCAGCAGTGATCCGTCTCGAGTGAGTCAGCCCCAGCATTTT.

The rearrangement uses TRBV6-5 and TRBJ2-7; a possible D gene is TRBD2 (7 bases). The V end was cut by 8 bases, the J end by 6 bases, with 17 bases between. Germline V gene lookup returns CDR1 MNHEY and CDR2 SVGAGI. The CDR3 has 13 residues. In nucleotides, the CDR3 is TGTGCCAGCGACCCGGGGGGCGGAGGCGAGCAGTACTTC. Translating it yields CASDPGGGGEQYF.